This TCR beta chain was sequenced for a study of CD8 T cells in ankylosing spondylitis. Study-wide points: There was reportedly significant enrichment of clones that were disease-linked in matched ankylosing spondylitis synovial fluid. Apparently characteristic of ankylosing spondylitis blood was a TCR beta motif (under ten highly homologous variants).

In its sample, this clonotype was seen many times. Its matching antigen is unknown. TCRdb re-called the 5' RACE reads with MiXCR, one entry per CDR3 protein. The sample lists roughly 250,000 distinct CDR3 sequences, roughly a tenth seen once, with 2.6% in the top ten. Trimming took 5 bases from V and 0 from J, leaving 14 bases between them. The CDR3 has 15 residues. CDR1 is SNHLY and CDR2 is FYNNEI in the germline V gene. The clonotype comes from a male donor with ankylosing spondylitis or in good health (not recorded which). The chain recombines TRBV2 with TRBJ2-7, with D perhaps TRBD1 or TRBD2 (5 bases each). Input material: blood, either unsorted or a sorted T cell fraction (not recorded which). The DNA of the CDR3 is TGTGCCAGCAGTAGCCGGGACGGATCCTCCTACGAGCAGTACTTC. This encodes CASSSRDGSSYEQYF.